The entry below describes one TCR beta chain. The antigen is unknown. The data originate from a study of vaccination and CD4 T cells after COVID-19. The treatment denotes: roughly 11-day PBMC culture with coronavirus spike peptide pools or control peptides (ViraFEST assay). The CDR3 loop spans 13 amino acids. Trimming left V 6 bases short and J 1 base short, with 9 bases between. The germline CDR1 and CDR2 sequences are SSHAT and FNYEAQ (reference sequence). Oncomine TCR Beta short-read sequencing was applied to DNA from cultured CD4+ T cells. TCRdb processed the PCR reads anew with MiXCR; each CDR3 protein has one entry. The table shows 9,500 to 15,000 distinct CDR3 sequences, with just over 20% occurring only once.

The clonotype comes from a human donor who received a COVID-19 vaccine. V is TRBV7-7 and J is TRBJ1-1; D gene ambiguous. Source: CD4+ T cells from blood, cultured in vitro, taken before SARS-CoV-2 vaccination. CDR3 in amino acids: CASSFEENTEAFF. In nucleotides, the CDR3 is TGTGCCAGCAGTTTCGAGGAGAACACTGAAGCTTTCTTT.